This T cell receptor beta chain was identified in a study of blood T cell repertoires in COVID-19. Overall study context: The analysed material was cDNA or gDNA that came from T cells, B-cell-depleted T cells, or PBMCs.

The CDR3 length is 13 residues. Germline values: CDR1 SEHNR, CDR2 FQNEAQ (reference sequence). V dropped 5 bases and J dropped 0 bases, with 7 bases sitting between them. With respect to this clone: Just one base apart from a much larger clone, this may be a read error.

As handled by the study authors: Reference gene primer amplification gave nucleated cell count estimates. Assay: immunoSEQ multiplex PCR; the TCRdb copy retains only in-frame clones and omits some. The V and J calls and clone size come from that table; D and trimming were worked out from the DNA. The sample holds about 170,000 clones; about four fifths are singletons and the top ten take roughly 19%. The receptor was derived from a woman between 65 and 79 years old who had recovered from COVID-19. Sequencing used peripheral blood. The rearrangement joins TRBV7-9 to TRBJ1-2; D possibly corresponds to TRBD1 (6 bases). The CDR3 DNA is TGTGCCAGCAGCCCAGGGGCTAACTATGGCTACACCTTC. It translates to CASSPGANYGYTF.